The 3 T cell receptor beta chains below were found in one sample sequenced in a study of OX40 agonist ivuxolimab in advanced cancers. This table comes from immunoSEQ multiplex PCR, and its TCRdb copy is limited to in-frame clones, with some not included. The sample contains 35,000 to 45,000 clones, approximately 92% of which appear only once. The sample was CD4+ or CD8+ T cells sorted from blood, taken in a trial of the OX40 agonist ivuxolimab. All receptors come from an adult with an advanced solid tumor such as melanoma, head and neck, liver or kidney cancer.

This chain joins TRBV19 and TRBJ1-5; the match to TRBD1 covers 9 bases. V shed 5 bases and J 4 bases; nucleotides not matched to a gene: 3. There are 14 residues in the CDR3. The V gene's germline CDR1 is LNHDA and CDR2 SQIVND (reference sequence). CDR3 in DNA: TGTGCCAGTAGTTACAGGGGGCGTAATCAGCCCCAGCATTTT. Its protein product is CASSYRGRNQPQHF.

The chain combines TRBV6-6 with TRBJ2-7; D unclear. From germline, CDR1 is MNHNY and CDR2 SVGAGI (reference sequence). Trimming cost V 6 bases and J 3 bases, with 12 bases left between them. CDR3 size: 13 residues. The chain's CDR3 is CASSLPGIYEQYF. For the CDR3, the DNA is TGTGCCAGCAGCCTCCCCGGAATCTACGAGCAGTACTTC.

This clone was picked up one time. The V gene is TRBV21-1, the J gene TRBJ2-5; the DNA was not used to check the table's D call, TRBD1. TRBV21-1 is labeled a pseudogene. The length of the CDR3 is 15 residues. CDR3 coding DNA: TGTGCCAGCAGCAAAGGAATTGTGAGGGGGGAGACCCAGTACTTC. This codes for CASSKGIVRGETQYF.